This is a list of T cell receptor beta chains from one sample in a study of T cell responses to AZD1222 COVID-19 vaccine. Sequencing used immunoSEQ multiplex PCR; TCRdb keeps in-frame clones, though not all of them. Of fewer than 120,000 clones in the sample, around 89% were seen once. The sample here was peripheral blood, taken on day 0 of AZD1222 vaccination. The receptors shown here come from an adult in good health. The CDR3 runs from the conserved cysteine through the conserved F or W. Fields, in order: D gene, V gene, clone size, J gene, CDR3 DNA, CDR3 protein. D genes are given only for firm matches. Expanded clones get a size class; other rows say once, few or many, or leave the size out.

d_call: TRBD1
v_call: TRBV5-1
clone_size: NA
j_call: TRBJ2-5
cdr3_nt: TGCGCCAGCAGCAGACAGGGGGAAGTTTCAAGGGAGACCCAGTACTTC
cdr3_aa: CASSRQGEVSRETQYF

d_call: TRBD1
v_call: TRBV6-1
clone_size: once
j_call: TRBJ2-7
cdr3_nt: TGTGCCAGCAGTGACAGGGGGTTCGACGAGCAGTACTTC
cdr3_aa: CASSDRGFDEQYF

d_call: NA
v_call: TRBV9
clone_size: NA
j_call: TRBJ2-2
cdr3_nt: TGTGCCAGCAGCGCCCGGCGTGGAGGGCCCAACACCGGGGAGCTGTTTTTT
cdr3_aa: CASSARRGGPNTGELFF

d_call: TRBD2
v_call: TRBV7-9
clone_size: NA
j_call: TRBJ2-1
cdr3_nt: TGTGCCAGCAGCTCGCTCAGCGGGGGGATGTACAATGAGCAGTTCTTC
cdr3_aa: CASSSLSGGMYNEQFF

d_call: TRBD1
v_call: TRBV6-5
clone_size: NA
j_call: TRBJ1-2
cdr3_nt: TGTGCCAGCAGTCGGGACAGCCTTAACTATGGCTACACCTTC
cdr3_aa: CASSRDSLNYGYTF

d_call: NA
v_call: TRBV9
clone_size: once
j_call: TRBJ1-2
cdr3_nt: TGTGCCAGCAGCGTAACAACTAACTATGGCTACACCTTC
cdr3_aa: CASSVTTNYGYTF

d_call: TRBD2
v_call: TRBV19
clone_size: NA
j_call: TRBJ2-1
cdr3_nt: TGTGCCAGTAGTATAAGCGGGAGGAGCTCCTACAATGAGCAGTTCTTC
cdr3_aa: CASSISGRSSYNEQFF

d_call: NA
v_call: TRBV9
clone_size: once
j_call: TRBJ2-2
cdr3_nt: TGTGCCAGCAGCGTCATTCTAGGAGCCGGGGAGCTGTTTTTT
cdr3_aa: CASSVILGAGELFF

d_call: NA
v_call: TRBV2
clone_size: once
j_call: TRBJ2-1
cdr3_nt: TGTGCCAGCAGTGGGGGTCTAGCCGGACGCATGGAGCAGTTCTTC
cdr3_aa: CASSGGLAGRMEQFF

d_call: NA
v_call: TRBV27
clone_size: NA
j_call: TRBJ1-6
cdr3_nt: TGTGCCAGCAGTTACGATAGAAGATCGGGCTCCTATAATTCACCCCTCCACTTT
cdr3_aa: CASSYDRRSGSYNSPLHF

d_call: TRBD1
v_call: TRBV18
clone_size: NA
j_call: TRBJ2-2
cdr3_nt: TGTGCCAGCTCACGACAGGGTCCGAACACCGGGGAGCTGTTTTTT
cdr3_aa: CASSRQGPNTGELFF

d_call: NA
v_call: TRBV21-1
clone_size: NA
j_call: TRBJ1-5
cdr3_nt: TGTGCCAGCAGCCAATCCTCCGGACAGGTCGGGTCTCAGCCCCAGCATTTT
cdr3_aa: CASSQSSGQVGSQPQHF

d_call: NA
v_call: TRBV3-1/TRBV3-2
clone_size: NA
j_call: TRBJ2-3
cdr3_nt: TGTGCCAGCAGCCTAGGGGGACTCATCACAGATACGCAGTATTTT
cdr3_aa: CASSLGGLITDTQYF

d_call: NA
v_call: TRBV6-5
clone_size: NA
j_call: TRBJ2-5
cdr3_nt: TGTGCCAGCAGGACCGGGACCGCTGTAGAGACCCAGTACTTC
cdr3_aa: CASRTGTAVETQYF

d_call: NA
v_call: TRBV7-9
clone_size: NA
j_call: TRBJ1-1
cdr3_nt: TGTGCCAGCAGCTTAGTGGGGGGACTGAACACTGAAGCTTTCTTT
cdr3_aa: CASSLVGGLNTEAFF

d_call: TRBD1
v_call: TRBV25-1
clone_size: NA
j_call: TRBJ2-2
cdr3_nt: TGTGCCAGCAGTGAATCATCGACAGGGATGTACACCGGGGAGCTGTTTTTT
cdr3_aa: CASSESSTGMYTGELFF

d_call: NA
v_call: TRBV7-9
clone_size: NA
j_call: TRBJ2-1
cdr3_nt: TGTGCCAGCAGTCCGGGGGGCACTCGGTTCTTC
cdr3_aa: CASSPGGTRFF

d_call: NA
v_call: TRBV5-1
clone_size: NA
j_call: TRBJ1-3
cdr3_nt: TGCGCCAGCAGCTCGAGCTCTGGAAACACCATATATTTT
cdr3_aa: CASSSSSGNTIYF

d_call: TRBD1
v_call: TRBV29-1
clone_size: NA
j_call: TRBJ2-1
cdr3_nt: TGCAGCGTCGCACAGGGGCTTTCGGGGGAGCAGTTCTTC
cdr3_aa: CSVAQGLSGEQFF

d_call: NA
v_call: TRBV2
clone_size: NA
j_call: TRBJ1-2
cdr3_nt: TGTGCCAGCAGTGCGGGCGCGCAGGGCTACACCTTC
cdr3_aa: CASSAGAQGYTF

d_call: TRBD1
v_call: TRBV14
clone_size: NA
j_call: TRBJ1-1
cdr3_nt: TGTGCCAGCAGCCAAGACCGGACAGGGTGGTATACTGAAGCTTTCTTT
cdr3_aa: CASSQDRTGWYTEAFF

d_call: NA
v_call: TRBV3-1/TRBV3-2
clone_size: NA
j_call: TRBJ1-1
cdr3_nt: TGTGCCAGCAGCCGAAGTCCCGGGACGACCACTGAAACTTTCTTT
cdr3_aa: CASSRSPGTTTETFF

d_call: TRBD2
v_call: TRBV3-1/TRBV3-2
clone_size: NA
j_call: TRBJ2-1
cdr3_nt: TGTGCCAGCAGCCAAGACCTGGCTAGCGGGACGAATAGGGGGCAGTTCTTC
cdr3_aa: CASSQDLASGTNRGQFF

d_call: NA
v_call: TRBV10-1
clone_size: NA
j_call: TRBJ1-2
cdr3_nt: TGCGCCAGCAGTGAGGACCTTAACTATGGCTACACCTTC
cdr3_aa: CASSEDLNYGYTF

d_call: NA
v_call: TRBV5-1
clone_size: NA
j_call: TRBJ2-2
cdr3_nt: TGCGCCAGCAGCGTGGCCCAGGCAGGGATCTCCACCGGGGAGCTGTTTTTT
cdr3_aa: CASSVAQAGISTGELFF

d_call: TRBD1
v_call: TRBV15
clone_size: NA
j_call: TRBJ1-2
cdr3_nt: TGTGCCACCAGCAGAGGACCGGACAGGGCAATTGGCTACACCTTC
cdr3_aa: CATSRGPDRAIGYTF

d_call: NA
v_call: TRBV5-1
clone_size: once
j_call: TRBJ1-2
cdr3_nt: TGCGCCAGCAGCCCTTCCCAGGGCGAGGGCTACACCTTC
cdr3_aa: CASSPSQGEGYTF

d_call: TRBD2
v_call: TRBV7-9
clone_size: once
j_call: TRBJ2-1
cdr3_nt: TGTGCCAGCAGCTTAGGGGTAGCGGGACATGAGCAGTTCTTC
cdr3_aa: CASSLGVAGHEQFF

d_call: NA
v_call: TRBV5-4
clone_size: few
j_call: TRBJ1-3
cdr3_nt: TGTGCCAGCAGCCTTACAGACGAGCGCACCATATATTTT
cdr3_aa: CASSLTDERTIYF

d_call: NA
v_call: TRBV2
clone_size: few
j_call: TRBJ1-5
cdr3_nt: TGTGCCAGCAGTTCATCGGATCAGCCCCAGCATTTT
cdr3_aa: CASSSSDQPQHF

d_call: NA
v_call: TRBV19
clone_size: NA
j_call: TRBJ1-4
cdr3_nt: TGTGCCAGTAGTATTGGTCAGAATCGGGAAAAACTGTTTTTT
cdr3_aa: CASSIGQNREKLFF

d_call: TRBD1
v_call: TRBV19
clone_size: few
j_call: TRBJ1-5
cdr3_nt: TGTGCCAGTACCCTGACAGGGGATGATTTTCAGCCCCAGCATTTT
cdr3_aa: CASTLTGDDFQPQHF

d_call: TRBD1
v_call: TRBV28
clone_size: once
j_call: TRBJ2-5
cdr3_nt: TGTGCCAGCAACCGGGACAGGGTTGAAGAGACCCAGTACTTC
cdr3_aa: CASNRDRVEETQYF

d_call: TRBD1
v_call: TRBV18
clone_size: NA
j_call: TRBJ1-3
cdr3_nt: TGTGCCAGCTCCCTAAGCCCGGGACAGGGCGCAGCTGGAAACACCATATATTTT
cdr3_aa: CASSLSPGQGAAGNTIYF

d_call: TRBD2
v_call: TRBV10-2
clone_size: NA
j_call: TRBJ2-2
cdr3_nt: TGCGCCACCCCTGGAGCTAGCGGGATGAACACCGGGGAGCTGTTTTTT
cdr3_aa: CATPGASGMNTGELFF

d_call: TRBD1
v_call: TRBV4-1
clone_size: once
j_call: TRBJ1-1
cdr3_nt: TGCGCCAGCAGCCAGGCTCAGGGGGGAAACACTGAAGCTTTCTTT
cdr3_aa: CASSQAQGGNTEAFF

d_call: TRBD1
v_call: TRBV9
clone_size: NA
j_call: TRBJ2-7
cdr3_nt: TGTGCCAGCAGCGTAGGGGACAGGAACCACGAGCAGTACTTC
cdr3_aa: CASSVGDRNHEQYF

d_call: NA
v_call: TRBV6-1
clone_size: many
j_call: TRBJ2-7
cdr3_nt: TGTGCCAGCAGTGAACCAGAGGGGTCCTACGAGCAGTACTTC
cdr3_aa: CASSEPEGSYEQYF

d_call: TRBD1
v_call: TRBV30
clone_size: NA
j_call: TRBJ2-7
cdr3_nt: TGTGCCTGGAGCGGGGACAGGCGCGAGCAGTACTTC
cdr3_aa: CAWSGDRREQYF